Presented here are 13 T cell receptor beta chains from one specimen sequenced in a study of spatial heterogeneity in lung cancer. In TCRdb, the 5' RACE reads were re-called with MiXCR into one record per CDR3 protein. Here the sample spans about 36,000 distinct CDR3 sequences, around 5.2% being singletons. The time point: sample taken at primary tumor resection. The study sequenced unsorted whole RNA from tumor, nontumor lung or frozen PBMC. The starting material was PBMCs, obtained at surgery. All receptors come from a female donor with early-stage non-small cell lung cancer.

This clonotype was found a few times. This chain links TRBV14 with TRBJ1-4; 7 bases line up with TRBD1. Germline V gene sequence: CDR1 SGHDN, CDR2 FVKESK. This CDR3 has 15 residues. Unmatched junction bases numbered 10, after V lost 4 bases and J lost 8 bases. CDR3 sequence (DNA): TGTGCCAGCAGCCGACAGGGAGCAGAGAGGGAAAAACTGTTTTTT. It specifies CASSRQGAEREKLFF.

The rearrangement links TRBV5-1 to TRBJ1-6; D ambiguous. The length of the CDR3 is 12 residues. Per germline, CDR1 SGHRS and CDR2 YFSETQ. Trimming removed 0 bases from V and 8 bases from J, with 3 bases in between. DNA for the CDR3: TGCGCCAGCAGCTTGGTTGATTCACCCCTCCACTTT. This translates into CASSLVDSPLHF.

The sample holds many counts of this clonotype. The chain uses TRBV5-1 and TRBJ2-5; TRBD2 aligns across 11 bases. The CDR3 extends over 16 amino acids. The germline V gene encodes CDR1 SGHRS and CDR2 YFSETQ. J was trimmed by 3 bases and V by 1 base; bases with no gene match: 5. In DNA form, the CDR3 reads TGCGCCAGCAGCTTGCCTAGCGGGAGGTGGGAAGAGACCCAGTACTTC. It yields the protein CASSLPSGRWEETQYF. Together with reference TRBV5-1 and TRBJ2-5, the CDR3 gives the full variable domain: KAGVTQTPRYLIKTRGQQVTLSCSPISGHRSVSWYQQTPGQGLQFLFEYFSETQRNKGNFPGRFSGRQFSNSRSEMNVSTLELGDSALYLCASSLPSGRWEETQYFGPGTRLLVL.

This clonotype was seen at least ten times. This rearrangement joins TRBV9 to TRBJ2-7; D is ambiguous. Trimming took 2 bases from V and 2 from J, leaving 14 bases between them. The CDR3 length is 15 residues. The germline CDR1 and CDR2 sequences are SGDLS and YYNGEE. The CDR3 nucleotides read TGTGCCAGCAGCGTTACGCCAGTGAATACCTACGAGCAGTACTTC. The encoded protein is CASSVTPVNTYEQYF.

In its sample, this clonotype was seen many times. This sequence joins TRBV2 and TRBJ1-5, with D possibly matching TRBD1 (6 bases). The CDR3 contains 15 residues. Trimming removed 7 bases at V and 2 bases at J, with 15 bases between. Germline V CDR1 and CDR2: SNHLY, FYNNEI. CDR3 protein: CASKGEGWGNQPQHF. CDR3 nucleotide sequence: TGTGCCAGCAAGGGGGAGGGATGGGGCAATCAGCCCCAGCATTTT.

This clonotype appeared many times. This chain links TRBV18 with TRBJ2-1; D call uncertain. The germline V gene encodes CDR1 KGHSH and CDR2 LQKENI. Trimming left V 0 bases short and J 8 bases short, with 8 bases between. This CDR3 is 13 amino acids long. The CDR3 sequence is CASSPPTLHEQFF. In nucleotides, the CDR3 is TGTGCCAGCTCACCACCTACTTTACATGAGCAGTTCTTC.

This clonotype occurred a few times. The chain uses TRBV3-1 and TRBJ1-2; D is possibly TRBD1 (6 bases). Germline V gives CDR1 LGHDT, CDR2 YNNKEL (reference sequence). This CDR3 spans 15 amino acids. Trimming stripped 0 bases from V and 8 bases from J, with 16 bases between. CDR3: CASSQDLAGGGGYTF. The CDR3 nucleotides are TGTGCCAGCAGCCAAGATCTGGCGGGGGGCGGAGGCTACACCTTC.

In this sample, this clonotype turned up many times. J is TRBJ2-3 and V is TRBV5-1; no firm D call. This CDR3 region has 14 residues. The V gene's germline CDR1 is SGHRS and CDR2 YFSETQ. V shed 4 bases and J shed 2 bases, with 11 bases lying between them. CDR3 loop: CASSRNRLTDTQYF. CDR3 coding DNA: TGCGCCAGCAGCCGAAACAGACTCACAGATACGCAGTATTTT.

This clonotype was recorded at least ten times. The CDR3 nucleotides are TGCAGCGTCCGACAGGGGTCCGCCTACGAGCAGTACTTC. It is translated as CSVRQGSAYEQYF. The rearrangement links TRBV29-1 to TRBJ2-7, with 8 bases aligning to TRBD1. The CDR3 loop spans 13 amino acids. CDR1 is SQVTM and CDR2 is ANQGSEA in the germline V gene. Trimming at V came to 6 bases and at J to 2 bases, leaving 6 bases not matched to a gene.

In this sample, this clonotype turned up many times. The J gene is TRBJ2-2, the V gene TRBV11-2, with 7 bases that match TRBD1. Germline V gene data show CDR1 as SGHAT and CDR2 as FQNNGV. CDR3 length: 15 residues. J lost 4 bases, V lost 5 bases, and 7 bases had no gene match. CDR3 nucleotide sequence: TGTGCCAGCAGCACCCGAGACAGGGCCACCGGGGAGCTGTTTTTT. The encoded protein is CASSTRDRATGELFF.

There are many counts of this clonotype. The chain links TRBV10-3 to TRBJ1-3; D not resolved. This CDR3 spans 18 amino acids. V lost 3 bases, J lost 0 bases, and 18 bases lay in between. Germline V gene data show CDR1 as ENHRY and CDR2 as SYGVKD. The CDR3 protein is CAISDQWLGKSSGNTIYF. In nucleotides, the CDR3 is TGTGCCATCAGTGATCAGTGGCTGGGTAAAAGCTCTGGAAACACCATATATTTT.

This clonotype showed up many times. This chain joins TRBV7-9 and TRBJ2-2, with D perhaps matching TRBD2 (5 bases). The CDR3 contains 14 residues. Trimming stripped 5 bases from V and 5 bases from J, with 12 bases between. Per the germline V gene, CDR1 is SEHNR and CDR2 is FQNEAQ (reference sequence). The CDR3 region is CASSAWRGTGELFF. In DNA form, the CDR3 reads TGTGCCAGCAGCGCGTGGCGCGGGACCGGGGAGCTGTTTTTT.

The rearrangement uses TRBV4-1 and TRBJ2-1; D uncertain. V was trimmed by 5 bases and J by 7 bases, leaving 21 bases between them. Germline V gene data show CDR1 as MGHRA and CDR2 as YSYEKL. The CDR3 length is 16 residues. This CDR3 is CASSKTGVGRMNEQFF. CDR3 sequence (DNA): TGCGCCAGCAGCAAAACCGGCGTAGGCAGGATGAATGAGCAGTTCTTC.